The clone carrying this TCR beta chain was counted only a few times. Trimming shortened V by 7 bases and J by 4 bases, and 16 bases separated the two germline ends. Germline V gene lookup returns CDR1 SQVTM and CDR2 ANQGSEA. This CDR3 region has 13 residues. This entry comes from a study of cytomegalovirus exposure and HLA in healthy donors. 60 Vbeta and 13 Jbeta primers were used in PCR. Some clones are missing from TCRdb's copy, which holds only in-frame ones; the method was immunoSEQ multiplex PCR. The table shows fewer than 100,000 clones, with 79% occurring only once. The specimen sequenced was PBMCs. The sequence was obtained from a middle-aged woman in good health and CMV-seronegative. The chain carries TRBV29-1 and TRBJ1-1, with a weak D call TRBD1 (5 bases). The CDR3 protein is CSGEGSVGTEAFF. The DNA of the CDR3 is TGCAGCGGGGAGGGGAGTGTGGGCACTGAAGCTTTCTTT. Full variable domain (missing parts from reference TRBV29-1 and TRBJ1-1): SAVISQKPSRDICQRGTSLTIQCQVDSQVTMMFWYRQQPGQSLTLIATANQGSEATYESGFVIDKFPISRPNLTFSTLTVSNMSPEDSSIYLCSGEGSVGTEAFFGQGTRLTVV.